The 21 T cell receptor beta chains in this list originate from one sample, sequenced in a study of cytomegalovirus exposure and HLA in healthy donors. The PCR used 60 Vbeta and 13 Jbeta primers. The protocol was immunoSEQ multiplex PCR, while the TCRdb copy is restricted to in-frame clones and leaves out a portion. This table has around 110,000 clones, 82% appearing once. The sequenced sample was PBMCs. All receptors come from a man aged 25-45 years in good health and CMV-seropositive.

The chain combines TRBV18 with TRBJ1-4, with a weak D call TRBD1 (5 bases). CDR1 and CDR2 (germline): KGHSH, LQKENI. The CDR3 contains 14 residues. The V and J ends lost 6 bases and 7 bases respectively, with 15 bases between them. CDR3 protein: CASSPSRAGEKLFF. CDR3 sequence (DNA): TGTGCCAGCTCTCCGAGCAGGGCCGGTGAAAAACTGTTTTTT.

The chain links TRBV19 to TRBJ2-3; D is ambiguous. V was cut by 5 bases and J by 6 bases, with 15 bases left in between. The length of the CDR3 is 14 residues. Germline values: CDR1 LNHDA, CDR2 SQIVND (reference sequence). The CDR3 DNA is TGTGCCAGTAGTTTCTCGGGTTCCGAGGATACGCAGTATTTT. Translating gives CASSFSGSEDTQYF.

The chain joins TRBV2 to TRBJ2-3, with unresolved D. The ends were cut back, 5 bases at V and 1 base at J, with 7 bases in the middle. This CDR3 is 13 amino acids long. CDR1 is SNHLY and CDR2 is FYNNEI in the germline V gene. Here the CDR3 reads CASSQVGTDTQYF. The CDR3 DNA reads TGTGCCAGCAGTCAGGTCGGCACAGATACGCAGTATTTT.

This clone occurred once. Here the CDR3 reads CASSLGDSNTGELFF. The DNA of the CDR3 is TGCGCCAGCAGCTTGGGGGACTCGAACACCGGGGAGCTGTTTTTT. The chain carries TRBV5-1 and TRBJ2-2, with D perhaps matching TRBD2 (6 bases). The CDR3 runs 15 residues. Looked up from germline, CDR1 is SGHRS and CDR2 is YFSETQ. The V gene lost 0 bases and the J gene lost 0 bases, with 6 bases spanning the gap.

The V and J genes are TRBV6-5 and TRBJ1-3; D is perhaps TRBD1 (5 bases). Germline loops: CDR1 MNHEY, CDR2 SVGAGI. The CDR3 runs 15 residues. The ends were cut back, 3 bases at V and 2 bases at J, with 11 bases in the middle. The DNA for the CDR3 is TGTGCCAGCAGTTATGGCAGGGAGGCTGGAAACACCATATATTTT. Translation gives CASSYGREAGNTIYF.

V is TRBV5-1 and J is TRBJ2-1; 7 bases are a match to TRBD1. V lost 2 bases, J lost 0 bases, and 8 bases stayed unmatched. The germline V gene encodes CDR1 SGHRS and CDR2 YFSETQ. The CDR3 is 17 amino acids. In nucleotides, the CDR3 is TGCGCCAGCAGCTTTATTACCGGGACAGTCTCCTACAATGAGCAGTTCTTC. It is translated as CASSFITGTVSYNEQFF.

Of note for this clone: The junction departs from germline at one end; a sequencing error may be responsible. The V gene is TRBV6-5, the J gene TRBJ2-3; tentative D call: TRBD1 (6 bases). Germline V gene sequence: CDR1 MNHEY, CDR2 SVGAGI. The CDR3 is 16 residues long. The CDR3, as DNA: TGTGCCAGCAATTACTACAGGGCCCCTAGCACAGATACGCAGTATTTT. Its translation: CASNYYRAPSTDTQYF.

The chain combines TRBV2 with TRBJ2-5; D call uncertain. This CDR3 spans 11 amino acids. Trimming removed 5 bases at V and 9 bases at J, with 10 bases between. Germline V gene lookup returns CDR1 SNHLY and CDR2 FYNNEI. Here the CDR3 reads CASSIIVPQYF. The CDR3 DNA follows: TGTGCCAGCAGTATAATAGTCCCCCAGTACTTC.

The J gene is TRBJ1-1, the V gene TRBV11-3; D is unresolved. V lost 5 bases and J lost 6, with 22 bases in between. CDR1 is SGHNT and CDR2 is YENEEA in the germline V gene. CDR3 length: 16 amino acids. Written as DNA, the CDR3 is TGTGCCAGCAGCCCTGCCCCCCGACTCTTTTCCGCTGAAGCTTTCTTT. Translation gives CASSPAPRLFSAEAFF. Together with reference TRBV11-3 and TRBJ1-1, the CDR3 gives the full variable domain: EAGVVQSPRYKIIEKKQPVAFWCNPISGHNTLYWYLQNLGQGPELLIRYENEEAVDDSQLPKDRFSAERLKGVDSTLKIQPAELGDSAVYLCASSPAPRLFSAEAFFGQGTRLTVV.

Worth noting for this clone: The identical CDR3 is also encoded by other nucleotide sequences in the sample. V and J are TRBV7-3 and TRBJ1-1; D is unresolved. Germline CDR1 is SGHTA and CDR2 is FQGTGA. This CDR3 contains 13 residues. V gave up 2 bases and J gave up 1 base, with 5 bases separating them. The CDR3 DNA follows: TGTGCCAGCAGCTTACGGGGGAACACTGAAGCTTTCTTT. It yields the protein CASSLRGNTEAFF.

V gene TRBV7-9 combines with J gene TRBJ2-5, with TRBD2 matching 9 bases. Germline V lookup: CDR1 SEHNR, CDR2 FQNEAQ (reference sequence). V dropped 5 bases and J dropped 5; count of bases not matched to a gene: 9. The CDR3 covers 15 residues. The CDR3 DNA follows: TGTGCCAGCAGCATGGGGACTAGCTCGAGGGAGACCCAGTACTTC. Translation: CASSMGTSSRETQYF. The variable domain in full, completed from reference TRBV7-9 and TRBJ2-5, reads DTGVSQNPRHKITKRGQNVTFRCDPISEHNRLYWYRQTLGQGPEFLTYFQNEAQLEKSRLLSDRFSAERPKGSFSTLEIQRTEQGDSAMYLCASSMGTSSRETQYFGPGTRLLVL.

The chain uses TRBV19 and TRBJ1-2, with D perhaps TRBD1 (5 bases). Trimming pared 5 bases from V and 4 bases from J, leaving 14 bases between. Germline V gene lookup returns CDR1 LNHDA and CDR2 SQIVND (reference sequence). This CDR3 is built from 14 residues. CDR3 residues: CASSPRTLSYGYTF. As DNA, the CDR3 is TGTGCCAGTAGTCCAAGGACACTGAGCTATGGCTACACCTTC.

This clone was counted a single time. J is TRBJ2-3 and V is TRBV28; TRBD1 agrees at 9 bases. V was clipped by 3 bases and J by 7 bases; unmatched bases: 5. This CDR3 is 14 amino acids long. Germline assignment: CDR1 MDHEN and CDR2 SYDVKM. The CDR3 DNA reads TGTGCCAGCAGTTTCCTGGACAGGGGCAATACGCAGTATTTT. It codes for CASSFLDRGNTQYF.

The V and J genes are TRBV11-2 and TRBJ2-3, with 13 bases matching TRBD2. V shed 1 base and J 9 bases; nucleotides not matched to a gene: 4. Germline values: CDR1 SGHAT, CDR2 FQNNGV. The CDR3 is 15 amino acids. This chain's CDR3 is CASSLGTSGSGTQYF. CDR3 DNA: TGTGCCAGCAGCTTAGGGACTAGCGGGAGTGGGACGCAGTATTTT.

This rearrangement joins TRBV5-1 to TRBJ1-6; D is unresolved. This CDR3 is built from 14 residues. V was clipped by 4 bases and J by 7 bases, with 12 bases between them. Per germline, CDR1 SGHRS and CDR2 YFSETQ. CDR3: CASSGGSPNSPLHF. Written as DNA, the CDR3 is TGCGCCAGCAGCGGCGGAAGCCCAAATTCACCCCTCCACTTT.

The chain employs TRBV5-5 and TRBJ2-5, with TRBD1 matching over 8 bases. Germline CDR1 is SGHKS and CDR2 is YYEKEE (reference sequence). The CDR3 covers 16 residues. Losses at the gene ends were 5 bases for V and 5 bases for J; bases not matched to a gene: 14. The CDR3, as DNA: TGTGCCAGCAGTCTTTCAGGGGGCTCAGTTGGCGAGACCCAGTACTTC. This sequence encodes CASSLSGGSVGETQYF.

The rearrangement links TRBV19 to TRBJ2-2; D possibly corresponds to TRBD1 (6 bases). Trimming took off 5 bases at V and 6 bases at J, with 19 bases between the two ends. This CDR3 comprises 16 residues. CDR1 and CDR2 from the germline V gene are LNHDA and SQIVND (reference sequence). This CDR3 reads CASSPQGQGNSGELFF. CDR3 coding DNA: TGTGCCAGTAGTCCCCAAGGGCAGGGGAATTCCGGGGAGCTGTTTTTT.

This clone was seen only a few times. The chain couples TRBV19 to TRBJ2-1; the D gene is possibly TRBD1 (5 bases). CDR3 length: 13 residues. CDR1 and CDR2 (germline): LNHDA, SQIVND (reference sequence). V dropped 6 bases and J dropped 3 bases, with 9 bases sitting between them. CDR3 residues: CASRYDSYNEQFF. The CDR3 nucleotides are TGTGCCAGTAGATATGACAGCTACAATGAGCAGTTCTTC.

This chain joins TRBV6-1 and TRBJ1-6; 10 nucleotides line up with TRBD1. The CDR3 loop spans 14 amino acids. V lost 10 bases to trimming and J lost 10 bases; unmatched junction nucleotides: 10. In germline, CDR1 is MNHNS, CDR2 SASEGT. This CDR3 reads CAILADRGQSPLHF. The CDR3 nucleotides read TGTGCCATCCTAGCCGACAGGGGGCAATCACCCCTCCACTTT.

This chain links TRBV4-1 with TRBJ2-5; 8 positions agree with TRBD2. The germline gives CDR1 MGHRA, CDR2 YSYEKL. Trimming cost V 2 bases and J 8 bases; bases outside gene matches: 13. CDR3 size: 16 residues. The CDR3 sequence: CASSQTASGGPDTQYF. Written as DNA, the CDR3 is TGCGCCAGCAGCCAAACGGCCAGCGGGGGCCCAGACACCCAGTACTTC.

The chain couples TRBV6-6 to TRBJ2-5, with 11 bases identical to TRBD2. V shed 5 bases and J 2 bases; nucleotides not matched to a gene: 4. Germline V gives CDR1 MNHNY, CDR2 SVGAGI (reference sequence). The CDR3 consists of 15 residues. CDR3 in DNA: TGTGCCAGCAGTCCCCGACTAGCGGGGCAAGAGACCCAGTACTTC. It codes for CASSPRLAGQETQYF.